The 22 T cell receptor beta chains reported below all come from one sample, sequenced in a study of blood T cell repertoires in COVID-19 (dated by TCRdb to between 2020 and 2021). To prepare the library, the immunoSEQ multiplex PCR assay was applied. TCRdb took over this immuneACCESS table, retaining in-frame rearrangements with V and J assigned. Such tables are incomplete; in checked studies, under half of the missing clones stem from an unresolved V gene, and the remainder is unexplained. The sample table records some 130,000 clones; around 85% of these occur just once. About a sixth of the sample goes to the ten largest clones. Sequencing input: peripheral blood. The receptors derive from a woman between 45 and 65 years old with acute or convalescent COVID-19.

The CDR3 sequence: CASSGDRALGGYTF. CDR3 in DNA: TGTGCCAGTAGTGGGGACAGGGCCCTAGGAGGCTACACCTTC. The chain combines TRBV19 with TRBJ1-2; 9 bases are shared with TRBD1. Germline CDR1 reads LNHDA; CDR2 reads SQIVND (reference sequence). J was trimmed by 8 bases and V by 5 bases; bases with no gene match: 9. The CDR3 loop spans 14 amino acids.

This chain connects TRBV7-7 to TRBJ2-3; D not certain. Germline assignment: CDR1 SSHAT and CDR2 FNYEAQ (reference sequence). V was clipped by 4 bases and J by 5 bases, with 16 bases between them. CDR3 length: 15 amino acids. The CDR3 nucleotides are TGTGCCAGCAGCTCAGGCCTTACGGCCCTAGATACGCAGTATTTT. Translating gives CASSSGLTALDTQYF.

J is TRBJ2-3 and V is TRBV9, with 7 bases fitting TRBD2. V lost 2 bases and J lost 3; bases outside the gene matches: 6. In germline, CDR1 is SGDLS, CDR2 YYNGEE. The CDR3 has 15 residues. This CDR3 is CASSVSLAATDTQYF. For the CDR3, the DNA is TGTGCCAGCAGCGTGTCCCTAGCGGCGACAGATACGCAGTATTTT.

The chain is built from TRBV20-1 and TRBJ2-2; unclear D gene. From germline, CDR1 is DFQATT and CDR2 SNEGSKA (reference sequence). V was clipped by 3 bases and J by 1 base, with 9 bases between them. The CDR3 consists of 14 residues. The CDR3 DNA sequence: TGCAGTGCTAGTTCATCAGGGAACACCGGGGAGCTGTTTTTT. It is translated as CSASSSGNTGELFF.

The gene calls are TRBV30 and TRBJ2-5; 9 positions agree with TRBD2. The V gene end was trimmed by 0 bases and the J gene end by 4 bases; junction bases not matched to a gene: 6. Germline V CDR1 and CDR2: GTSNPN, SVGIG (reference sequence). The CDR3 runs to 15 residues. The CDR3 coding sequence is TGTGCCTGGAGTGTCGTTCGCGGGGGGGGAGAGACCCAGTACTTC. It encodes CAWSVVRGGGETQYF.

This clone was counted a single time. V is TRBV7-6 and J is TRBJ1-4; D call uncertain. V gave up 1 base and J gave up 2 bases, with 11 bases separating them. The CDR3 consists of 16 residues. CDR1 and CDR2 (germline): SGHVS, FNYEAQ. The CDR3 DNA is TGTGCCAGCAGCTTAGTGGCGGGTTCCACTAATGAAAAACTGTTTTTT. It specifies CASSLVAGSTNEKLFF.

A few counts support this clone. The rearrangement uses TRBV4-1 and TRBJ2-1; possibly TRBD1 for D (6 bases). Germline CDR1 MGHRA, CDR2 YSYEKL. The germline V and J ends were trimmed by 7 bases and 4 bases, with 8 bases remaining between them. The CDR3 has 12 amino acids. CDR3 protein: CASKGGYNEQFF. In DNA, the CDR3 is TGCGCCAGCAAAGGGGGTTACAATGAGCAGTTCTTC.

This clone was detected only once. V gene TRBV5-1 combines with J gene TRBJ2-3; 9 bases match TRBD1. Per germline, CDR1 SGHRS and CDR2 YFSETQ. The CDR3 length is 15 residues. With V trimmed by 4 bases and J by 1 base, 4 bases remained unmatched. The CDR3 DNA reads as TGCGCCAGCAGCCGGACAGGGGCTGGCACAGATACGCAGTATTTT. This translates into CASSRTGAGTDTQYF.

The chain recombines TRBV2 with TRBJ2-3; D is ambiguous. V lost 5 bases, J lost 8 bases, and 17 bases lay in between. This CDR3 is 14 amino acids long. Germline CDR1 is SNHLY and CDR2 is FYNNEI. CDR3 nucleotides: TGTGCCAGCAGTCTATCCGCGGCTCTAGGTACGCAGTATTTT. This gives the protein CASSLSAALGTQYF.

The chain joins TRBV12-3 or TRBV12-4 to TRBJ2-5; the D gene is possibly TRBD2 (5 bases). The V end lost 3 bases, the J end lost 7 bases, and 6 bases lay between the germline ends. The CDR3 is 11 residues long. As DNA, the CDR3 is TGTGCCAGCAGTTTTGAGGGGACCCAGTACTTC. Its translation: CASSFEGTQYF.

The chain has TRBV6-4 and TRBJ1-1, with D perhaps matching TRBD1 (5 bases). V lost 6 bases to trimming and J lost 4 bases, with 15 bases between them. The germline V gene encodes CDR1 MRHNA and CDR2 SNTAGT. This CDR3 comprises 14 residues. This chain's CDR3 is CASREQPRGTEAFF. Written as DNA, the CDR3 is TGTGCCAGCAGGGAACAGCCAAGGGGCACTGAAGCTTTCTTT.

This sequence joins TRBV11-2 and TRBJ1-1; TRBD1 is a possible D gene (6 bases). Trimming took off 1 base at V and 11 bases at J, with 11 bases between the two ends. Germline V CDR1 and CDR2: SGHAT, FQNNGV. The CDR3 spans 12 residues. The CDR3 region has the DNA TGTGCCAGCAGCTTAGTCCCAGGGGCGGCTTTCTTT. Translated: CASSLVPGAAFF. The variable domain in full, completed from reference TRBV11-2 and TRBJ1-1, reads EAGVAQSPRYKIIEKRQSVAFWCNPISGHATLYWYQQILGQGPKLLIQFQNNGVVDDSQLPKDRFSAERLKGVDSTLKIQPAKLEDSAVYLCASSLVPGAAFFGQGTRLTVV.

The chain joins TRBV19 to TRBJ2-4; 11 nucleotides line up with TRBD2. V lost 0 bases and J lost 4; bases outside the gene matches: 5. This CDR3 has 17 amino acids. Germline V CDR1 and CDR2: LNHDA, SQIVND (reference sequence). CDR3 coding DNA: TGTGCCAGTAGTATAGATCTACTAGCGGGGGCGAAAAACATTCAGTACTTC. It is translated as CASSIDLLAGAKNIQYF. Looking up the rest from reference TRBV19 and TRBJ2-4 gives the full variable domain: DGGITQSPKYLFRKEGQNVTLSCEQNLNHDAMYWYRQDPGQGLRLIYYSQIVNDFQKGDIAEGYSVSREKKESFPLTVTSAQKNPTAFYLCASSIDLLAGAKNIQYFGAGTRLSVL.

This chain joins TRBV29-1 and TRBJ2-4; the D gene is possibly TRBD2 (5 bases). This CDR3 has 14 amino acids. V gave up 4 bases and J gave up 3 bases, with 13 bases separating them. Germline-derived CDR1 and CDR2 are SQVTM and ANQGSEA. CDR3 coding DNA: TGCAGCGTTGCAGACGGGGTAGGCAAAAACATTCAGTACTTC. Residues: CSVADGVGKNIQYF.

The CDR3 reads CASSTAFLAGGVSTSYEQYF. DNA of the CDR3: TGTGCCAGCAGTACCGCATTTCTAGCGGGGGGCGTCTCGACCTCCTACGAGCAGTACTTC. The chain carries TRBV2 and TRBJ2-7; 11 nucleotides agree with TRBD2. The CDR3 covers 20 residues. Germline values: CDR1 SNHLY, CDR2 FYNNEI. With V trimmed by 5 bases and J by 0 bases, 18 bases remained unmatched.

As DNA, the CDR3 is TGTGCCAGCAGTGTCAACAGGGGGGATTATGGCTACACCTTC. This codes for CASSVNRGDYGYTF. The chain links TRBV6-4 to TRBJ1-2, with TRBD1 identical over 8 bases. The V and J ends lost 4 bases and 5 bases, in that order; junction bases with no gene match: 6. This CDR3 region has 14 residues. CDR1 MRHNA and CDR2 SNTAGT come from the germline V gene.

The gene calls are TRBV2 and TRBJ2-7; 8 nucleotides agree with TRBD1. V gave up 7 bases and J gave up 2 bases; unmatched junction bases: 7. Germline V CDR1 and CDR2: SNHLY, FYNNEI. The CDR3 is 14 amino acids. The CDR3 loop is CASTNRGEAYEQYF. The CDR3 DNA reads TGTGCCAGCACCAACAGGGGGGAAGCCTACGAGCAGTACTTC. The variable domain in full, completed from reference TRBV2 and TRBJ2-7, reads EPEVTQTPSHQVTQMGQEVILRCVPISNHLYFYWYRQILGQKVEFLVSFYNNEISEKSEIFDDQFSVERPDGSNFTLKIRSTKLEDSAMYFCASTNRGEAYEQYFGPGTRLTVT.

The rearrangement joins TRBV10-3 to TRBJ1-6; D might be TRBD1 (5 bases). CDR1 and CDR2 (germline): ENHRY, SYGVKD. This CDR3 has 15 amino acids. The V end lost 6 bases, the J end lost 7 bases, and 16 bases lay between the germline ends. CDR3 sequence reads: CAIRATGTGNSPLHF. CDR3 coding DNA: TGTGCCATCAGAGCCACGGGGACTGGGAATTCACCCCTCCACTTT.

The J gene is TRBJ1-1, the V gene TRBV19; 7 nucleotides match TRBD1. Germline CDR1 is LNHDA and CDR2 is SQIVND (reference sequence). The CDR3 spans 14 residues. The V and J ends lost 5 bases and 1 base, in that order; junction bases with no gene match: 4. The CDR3 sequence is CASSLRDRNTEAFF. As DNA, the CDR3 is TGTGCCAGTAGTCTCCGGGACAGGAACACTGAAGCTTTCTTT.

DNA for the CDR3: TGTGCCAGCAGCACTCTGACAGGGGGCTATGGCTACACCTTC. Translation: CASSTLTGGYGYTF. The chain is built from TRBV9 and TRBJ1-2; the match to TRBD1 covers 9 bases. Germline-derived CDR1 and CDR2 are SGDLS and YYNGEE. The CDR3 runs to 14 residues. The V gene end was trimmed by 4 bases and the J gene end by 4 bases; junction bases not matched to a gene: 5.

This clone was observed a handful of times. The V and J genes are TRBV5-6 and TRBJ1-4; D remains ambiguous. The CDR3 has 14 residues. Trimming removed 4 bases from V and 0 bases from J, with 7 bases in between. Germline CDR1 is SGHDT and CDR2 is YYEEEE. As DNA, the CDR3 is TGTGCCAGCAGCCACGGTGCAACTAATGAAAAACTGTTTTTT. Amino acids: CASSHGATNEKLFF.

The V gene is TRBV5-1, the J gene TRBJ2-7; tentative D call: TRBD1 (5 bases). From germline, CDR1 is SGHRS and CDR2 YFSETQ. The CDR3 contains 15 residues. V lost 0 bases, J lost 5 bases, and 15 bases lay in between. CDR3 sequence: CASSLAAGLLDEQYF. In DNA, the CDR3 is TGCGCCAGCAGCTTGGCCGCAGGGCTGTTAGACGAGCAGTACTTC.